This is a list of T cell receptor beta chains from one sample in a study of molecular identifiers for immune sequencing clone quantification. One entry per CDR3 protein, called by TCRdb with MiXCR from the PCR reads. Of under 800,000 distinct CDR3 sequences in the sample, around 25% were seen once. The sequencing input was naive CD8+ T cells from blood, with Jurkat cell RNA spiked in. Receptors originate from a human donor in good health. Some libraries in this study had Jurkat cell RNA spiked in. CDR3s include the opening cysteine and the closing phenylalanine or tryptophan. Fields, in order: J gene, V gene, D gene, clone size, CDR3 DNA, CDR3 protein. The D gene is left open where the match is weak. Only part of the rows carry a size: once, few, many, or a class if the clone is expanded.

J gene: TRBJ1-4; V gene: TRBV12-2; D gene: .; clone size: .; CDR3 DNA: TGTGCAAGTCGCTTAGGGAGAAGTGCTACGGGAAATGAAAAACTGTTTTTT; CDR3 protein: CASRLGRSATGNEKLFF
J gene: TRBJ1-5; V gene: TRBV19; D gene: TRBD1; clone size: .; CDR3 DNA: TGTGCCAGTAGAACCCCGGACAGGGTGAATCAGCCCCAGCATTTT; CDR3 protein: CASRTPDRVNQPQHF
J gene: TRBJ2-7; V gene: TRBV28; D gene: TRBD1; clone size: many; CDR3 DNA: TGTGCCAGCAGCCCTCGGGACAGAACCTACGAGCAGTACTTC; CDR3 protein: CASSPRDRTYEQYF
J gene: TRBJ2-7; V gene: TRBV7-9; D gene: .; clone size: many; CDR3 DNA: TGTGCCAGCAGCTTAGACAGGGCTGGCCAGTACTTC; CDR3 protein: CASSLDRAGQYF
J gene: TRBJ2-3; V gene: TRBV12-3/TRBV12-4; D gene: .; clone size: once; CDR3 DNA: TGTGCCTGCAGTTTGTCGCTCGGAGATGCGCAGTATTTT; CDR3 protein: CACSLSLGDAQYF
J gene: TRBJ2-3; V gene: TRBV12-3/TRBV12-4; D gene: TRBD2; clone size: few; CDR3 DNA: TGTGCCAGCAGTTTTGGCGGGGGACCACGAGATACGCAGTATTTT; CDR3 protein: CASSFGGGPRDTQYF
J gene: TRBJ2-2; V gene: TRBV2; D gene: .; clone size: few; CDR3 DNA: TGTGCCAGCAGTGAACCGGGGGGCTTAAACACCGGGGAGCTGTTTTTT; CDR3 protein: CASSEPGGLNTGELFF
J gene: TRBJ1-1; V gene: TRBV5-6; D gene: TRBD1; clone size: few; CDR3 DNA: TGTGCCAGCAGCTTGGAGGACAGGGAGAACACTGAAGCTTTCTTT; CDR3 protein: CASSLEDRENTEAFF
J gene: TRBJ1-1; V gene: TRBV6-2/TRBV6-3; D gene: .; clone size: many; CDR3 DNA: TGTGCCAGCAGTCGACCCTACTTAGCCATGAACACTGAAGCTTTCTTT; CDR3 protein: CASSRPYLAMNTEAFF
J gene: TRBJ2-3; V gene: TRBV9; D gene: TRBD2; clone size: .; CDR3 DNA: TGTGCCAGCGGAGCGGGAGGACCCACAGATACGCAGTATTTT; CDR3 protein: CASGAGGPTDTQYF
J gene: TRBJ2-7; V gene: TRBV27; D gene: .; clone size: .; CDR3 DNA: TGTGCCAGCAGTACTTATACAGGTAGTATCGAGCAGTACTTC; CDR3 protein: CASSTYTGSIEQYF
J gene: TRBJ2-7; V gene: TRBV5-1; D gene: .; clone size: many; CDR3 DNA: TGCGCCAGCAGCTTGGCCAGGAGCGCGGGGTCATACGAGCAGTACTTC; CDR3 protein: CASSLARSAGSYEQYF
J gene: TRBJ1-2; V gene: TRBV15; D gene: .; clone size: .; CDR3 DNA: TGTGCCACCAGCAGAGTGAGGTATAAACCCGGCTACACCTTC; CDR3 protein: CATSRVRYKPGYTF
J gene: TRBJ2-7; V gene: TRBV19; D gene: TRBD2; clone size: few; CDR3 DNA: TGTGCCAGTAGTGCCACCGGGACTAGATTTGTCCACGAGCAGTACTTC; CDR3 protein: CASSATGTRFVHEQYF
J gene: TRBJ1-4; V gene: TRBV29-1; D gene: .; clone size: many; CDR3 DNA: TGCAGCGTTGAAGATGACCAGGAGAATGAAAAACTGTTTTTT; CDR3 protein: CSVEDDQENEKLFF
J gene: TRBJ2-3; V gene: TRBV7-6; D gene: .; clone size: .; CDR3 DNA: TGTGCCAGCAGCTTAGGGGACGGCCAGCGCACAGCTACGCAGTATTTT; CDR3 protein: CASSLGDGQRTATQYF
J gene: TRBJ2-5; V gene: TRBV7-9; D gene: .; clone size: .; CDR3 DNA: TGTGCCAGCAGCTTTCAGGAACAAGAGACCCAGTACTTC; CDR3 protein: CASSFQEQETQYF
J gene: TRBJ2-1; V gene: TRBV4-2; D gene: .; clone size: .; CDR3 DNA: TGTGCCAGCAGCCAAGATCTTATCTCGGCTCTGCGCGAACAGTTCTTC; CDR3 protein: CASSQDLISALREQFF
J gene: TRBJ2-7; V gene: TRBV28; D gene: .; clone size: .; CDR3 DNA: TGTGCCAGCAGTTTGAGGGAAAGCTCCTACGAGCAGTACTTC; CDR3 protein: CASSLRESSYEQYF
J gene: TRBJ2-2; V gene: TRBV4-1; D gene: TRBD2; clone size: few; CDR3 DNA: TGCGCCAGCGGAGCCTCTTCTAGCGGGGGGGACACCGGGGAGCTGTTTTTT; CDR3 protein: CASGASSSGGDTGELFF
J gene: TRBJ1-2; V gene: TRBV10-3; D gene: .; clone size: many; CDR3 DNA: TGTGCCATCAGCTTCCCAGGCCAGGGGCTTATCTGTGGCTACACCTTC; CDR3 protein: CAISFPGQGLICGYTF
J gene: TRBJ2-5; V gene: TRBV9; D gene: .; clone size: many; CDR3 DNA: TGTGCCAGCAGCGCCGAGGGCAGGGGCGAGACCCAGTACTTC; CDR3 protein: CASSAEGRGETQYF
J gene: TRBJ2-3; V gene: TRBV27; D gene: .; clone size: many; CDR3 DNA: TGTGCCAGCAGTTTTTGGGGGGCCTCCACAGATACGCAGTATTTT; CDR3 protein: CASSFWGASTDTQYF
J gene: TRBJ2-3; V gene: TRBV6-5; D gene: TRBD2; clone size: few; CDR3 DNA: TGTGCCAGCAGCTTAGATACTAGCGGGAGGGTAGATACGCAGTATTTT; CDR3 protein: CASSLDTSGRVDTQYF
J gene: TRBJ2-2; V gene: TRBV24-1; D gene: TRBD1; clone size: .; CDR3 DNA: TGTGCCACCAGTGATCGGACAGGGGCCGGGGAGCTGTTTTTT; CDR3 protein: CATSDRTGAGELFF
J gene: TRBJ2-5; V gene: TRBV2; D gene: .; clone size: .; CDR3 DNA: TGTGCCAGCAGTGAAGCGCTTCCGCGGGCAGGGGAGGAGACCCAGTACTTC; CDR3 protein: CASSEALPRAGEETQYF
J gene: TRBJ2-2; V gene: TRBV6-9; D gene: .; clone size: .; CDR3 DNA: TGTGCCAGCAGTTATTTTGAGGGTTCAGGCACCGGGGAGCTGTTTTTT; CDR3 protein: CASSYFEGSGTGELFF
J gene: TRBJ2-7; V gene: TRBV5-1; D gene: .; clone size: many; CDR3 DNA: TGCGCCAGCAGCACTTTGGGGACGGAGTCCGCCTACGAGCAGTACTTC; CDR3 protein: CASSTLGTESAYEQYF
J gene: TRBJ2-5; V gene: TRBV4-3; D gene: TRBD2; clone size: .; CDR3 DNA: TGCGCCAGCAGTCCACTAGCGGGGGACCAAGAGACCCAGTACTTC; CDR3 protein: CASSPLAGDQETQYF
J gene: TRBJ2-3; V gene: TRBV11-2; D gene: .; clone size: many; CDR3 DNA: TGTGCCAGCTCCAAGGAGAGCACAGATACGCAGTATTTT; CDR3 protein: CASSKESTDTQYF
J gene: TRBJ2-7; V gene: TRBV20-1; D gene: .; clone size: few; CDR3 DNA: TGCAGTGCTACCCCCCCTGACTCCTACGAGCAGTACTTC; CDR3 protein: CSATPPDSYEQYF
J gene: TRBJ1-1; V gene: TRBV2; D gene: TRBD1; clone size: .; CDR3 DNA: TGTGCCAGCAGTGAGGCGGGACAGAGAAACACTGAAGCTTTCTTT; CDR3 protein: CASSEAGQRNTEAFF
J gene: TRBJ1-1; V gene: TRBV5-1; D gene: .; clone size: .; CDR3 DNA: TGCGCCAGCAGGACAGGAGAGCCGAACACTGAAGCATTCTTT; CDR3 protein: CASRTGEPNTEAFF
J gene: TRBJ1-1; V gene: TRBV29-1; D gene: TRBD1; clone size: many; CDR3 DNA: TGCAGCGTTGAAGAAGGGACAGGGATCGCTGAAGCTTTCTTT; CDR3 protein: CSVEEGTGIAEAFF
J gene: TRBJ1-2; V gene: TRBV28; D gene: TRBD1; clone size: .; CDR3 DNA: TGTGCCAGCAGTCCCCTCGGGGACAGGGAAGGCTACACCTTC; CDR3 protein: CASSPLGDREGYTF
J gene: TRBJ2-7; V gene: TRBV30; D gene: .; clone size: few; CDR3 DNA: TGTGCCTGGAGTGGGGGACATGTTGACGAGCAGTACTTC; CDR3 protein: CAWSGGHVDEQYF
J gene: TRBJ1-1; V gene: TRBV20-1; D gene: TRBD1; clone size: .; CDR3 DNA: TGCAGTGCTAGACGGACAGGGGACGCGTGGAACACTGAAGCTTTCTTT; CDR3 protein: CSARRTGDAWNTEAFF
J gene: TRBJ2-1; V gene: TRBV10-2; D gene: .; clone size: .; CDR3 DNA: TGCGCCAGCAGGGCTCCCCGGGGCGATGAGCAGTTCTTC; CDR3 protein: CASRAPRGDEQFF
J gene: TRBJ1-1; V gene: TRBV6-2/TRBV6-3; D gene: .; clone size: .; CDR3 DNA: TGTGCCAGCAGTTACTTACAGGGACCCAACACTGAAGCTTTCTTT; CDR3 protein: CASSYLQGPNTEAFF
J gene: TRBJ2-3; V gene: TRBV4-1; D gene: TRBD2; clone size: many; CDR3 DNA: TGCGCCAGCAGCCAAGCCCTAGCGGGGATTGATACGCAGTATTTT; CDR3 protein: CASSQALAGIDTQYF